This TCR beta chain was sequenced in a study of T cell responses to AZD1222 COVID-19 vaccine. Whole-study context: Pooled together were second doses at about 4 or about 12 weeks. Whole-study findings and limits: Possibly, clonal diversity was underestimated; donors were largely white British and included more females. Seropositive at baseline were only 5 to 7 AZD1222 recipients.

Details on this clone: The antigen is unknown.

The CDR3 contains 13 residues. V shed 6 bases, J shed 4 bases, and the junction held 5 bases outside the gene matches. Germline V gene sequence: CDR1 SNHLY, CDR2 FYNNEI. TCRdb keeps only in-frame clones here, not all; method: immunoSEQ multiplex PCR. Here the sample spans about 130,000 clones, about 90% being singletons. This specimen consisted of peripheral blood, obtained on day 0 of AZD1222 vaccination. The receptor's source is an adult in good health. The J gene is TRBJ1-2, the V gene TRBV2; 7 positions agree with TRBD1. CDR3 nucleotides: TGTGCCAGCAGAGGACAGGACGTCTATGGCTACACCTTC. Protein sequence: CASRGQDVYGYTF.